Sequencing of this T cell receptor (beta chain) was carried out in a study of blood T cell repertoires in COVID-19. Study background: Samples representing acute and convalescent COVID-19 were sourced from the United States, Italy and Spain.

The CDR3 is 15 residues long. The V gene lost 4 bases and the J gene lost 0 bases, with 13 bases spanning the gap. The germline gives CDR1 SGHDT, CDR2 YYEEEE. Method: immunoSEQ multiplex PCR; TCRdb's copy keeps in-frame clones and lacks some. The sample records over 150,000 clones, around 82% being singletons. The V and J genes are TRBV5-6 and TRBJ1-1; a weak D match, TRBD1 (6 bases). Sample: peripheral blood. This clonotype originated in a woman in her seventies who had recovered from COVID-19. CDR3 sequence reads: CASSRIDRMNTEAFF. The CDR3, as DNA: TGTGCCAGCAGCCGCATCGACAGGATGAACACTGAAGCTTTCTTT.